This T cell receptor beta chain was captured by sequencing in a study of cytomegalovirus exposure and HLA in healthy donors. A multiplex PCR was run with 60 Vbeta primers and 13 Jbeta primers. The repertoire was sequenced with immunoSEQ multiplex PCR; TCRdb's copy has only in-frame clones and lacks some. The sample includes about 130,000 clones, about 74% seen only once; the top ten take around 7.2%. The CDR3 contains 18 residues. V lost 0 bases and J lost 2; bases outside the gene matches: 6. Germline V gene data show CDR1 as LGHNA and CDR2 as YNFKEQ. The chain joins TRBV4-2 to TRBJ2-4, with 11 bases matching TRBD2. Sequenced material: PBMCs. The sequence was collected from a male donor in good health and CMV-seronegative. CDR3 sequence reads: CASSQEGSSGGSKNIQYF. The CDR3 DNA sequence: TGTGCCAGCAGCCAAGAAGGTTCTAGCGGGGGGTCCAAAAACATTCAGTACTTC.